This T cell receptor (beta chain) was recorded in a study of blood T cell repertoires in COVID-19. Clones were sequenced by immunoSEQ multiplex PCR, and TCRdb holds only the in-frame ones, with some missing. This sample has 70,000 or so clones, with more than 70% found just once. The length of the CDR3 is 15 residues. V shed 3 bases, J shed 4 bases, and the junction held 8 bases outside the gene matches. From germline, CDR1 is SQVTM and CDR2 ANQGSEA. This rearrangement joins TRBV29-1 to TRBJ2-2; 7 nucleotides match TRBD1. The origin of this receptor is a human donor in a cohort sampled during active COVID-19. Sequenced material: peripheral blood. As DNA, the CDR3 is TGCAGCGTTGAGGCCTGGGACAGTGGCACCGGGGAGCTGTTTTTT. Protein sequence: CSVEAWDSGTGELFF.